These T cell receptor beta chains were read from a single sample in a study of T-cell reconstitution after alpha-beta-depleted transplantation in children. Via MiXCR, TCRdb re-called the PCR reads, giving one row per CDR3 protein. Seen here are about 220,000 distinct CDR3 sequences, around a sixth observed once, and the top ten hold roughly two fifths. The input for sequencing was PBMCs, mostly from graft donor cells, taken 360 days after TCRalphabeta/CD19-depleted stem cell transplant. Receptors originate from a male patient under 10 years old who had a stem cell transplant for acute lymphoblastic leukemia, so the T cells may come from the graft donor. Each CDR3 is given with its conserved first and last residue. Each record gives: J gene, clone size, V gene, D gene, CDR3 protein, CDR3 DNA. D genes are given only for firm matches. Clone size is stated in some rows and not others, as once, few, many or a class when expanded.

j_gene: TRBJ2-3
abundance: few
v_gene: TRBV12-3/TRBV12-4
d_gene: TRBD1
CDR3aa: CASSRDRADTQYF
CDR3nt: TGTGCCAGCAGTCGGGACAGGGCGGATACGCAGTATTTT

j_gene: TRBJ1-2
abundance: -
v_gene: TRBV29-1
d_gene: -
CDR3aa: CSVTPFAGLDYGYTF
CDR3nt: TGCAGCGTTACCCCGTTCGCAGGGCTAGACTATGGCTACACCTTC

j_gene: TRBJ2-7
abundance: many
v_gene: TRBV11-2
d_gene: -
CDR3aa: CASSLIPAYEQYF
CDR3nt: TGTGCCAGCAGCTTAATTCCGGCCTACGAGCAGTACTTC

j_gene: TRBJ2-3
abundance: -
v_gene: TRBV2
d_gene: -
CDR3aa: CASMDNPGAHITDTQYF
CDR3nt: TGTGCCAGCATGGACAATCCGGGGGCCCATATCACAGATACGCAGTATTTT

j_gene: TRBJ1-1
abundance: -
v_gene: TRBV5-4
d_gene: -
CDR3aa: CAEGPSPGAEAFF
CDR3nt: TGTGCCGAGGGCCCGAGTCCAGGGGCTGAAGCTTTCTTT

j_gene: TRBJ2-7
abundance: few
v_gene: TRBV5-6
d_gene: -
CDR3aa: CASSSMGTPSSYEQYF
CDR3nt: TGTGCCAGCAGCTCTATGGGGACTCCTAGCTCCTACGAGCAGTACTTC

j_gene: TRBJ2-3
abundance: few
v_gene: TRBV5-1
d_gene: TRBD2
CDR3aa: CASSLGTSADTQYF
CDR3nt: TGCGCCAGCAGCTTGGGGACTAGCGCAGATACGCAGTATTTT

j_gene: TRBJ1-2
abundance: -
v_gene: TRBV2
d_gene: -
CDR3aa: CASFGGTHNYGYTF
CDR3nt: TGTGCCAGCTTTGGGGGGACGCATAACTATGGCTACACCTTC

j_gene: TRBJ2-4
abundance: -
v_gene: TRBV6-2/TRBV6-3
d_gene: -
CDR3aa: CASSYSRVAKNIQYF
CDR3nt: TGTGCCAGCAGTTACTCCCGGGTAGCCAAAAACATTCAGTACTTC

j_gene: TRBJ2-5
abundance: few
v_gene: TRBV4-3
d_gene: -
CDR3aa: CASSQVPGAGQETQYF
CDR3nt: TGCGCCAGCAGCCAAGTCCCCGGGGCCGGGCAAGAGACCCAGTACTTC

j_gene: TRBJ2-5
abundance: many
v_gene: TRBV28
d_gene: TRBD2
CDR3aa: CASSPSSGVETQYF
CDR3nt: TGTGCCAGCAGTCCGTCTAGCGGGGTAGAGACCCAGTACTTC

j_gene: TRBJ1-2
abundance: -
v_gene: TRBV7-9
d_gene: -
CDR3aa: CASSLTLDRLPNYGYTF
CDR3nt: TGTGCCAGCAGCTTAACCCTGGACAGATTACCCAACTATGGCTACACCTTC

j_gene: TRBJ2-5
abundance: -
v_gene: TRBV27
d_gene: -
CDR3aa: CASSLTGSLAETQYF
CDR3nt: TGTGCCAGCAGTTTAACAGGGAGCCTAGCGGAGACCCAGTACTTC

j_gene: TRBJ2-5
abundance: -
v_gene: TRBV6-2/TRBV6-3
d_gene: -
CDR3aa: CASRPPLQETQYF
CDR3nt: TGTGCCAGCAGGCCACCCCTTCAAGAGACCCAGTACTTC

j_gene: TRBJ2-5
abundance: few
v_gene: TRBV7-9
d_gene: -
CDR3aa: CASATHPTGPGETQYF
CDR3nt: TGTGCCAGCGCGACCCATCCGACAGGTCCAGGAGAGACCCAGTACTTC

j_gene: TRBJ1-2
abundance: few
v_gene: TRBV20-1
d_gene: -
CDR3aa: CSARDQDRVFGYTF
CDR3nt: TGCAGTGCTAGAGATCAGGACCGGGTTTTTGGCTACACCTTC

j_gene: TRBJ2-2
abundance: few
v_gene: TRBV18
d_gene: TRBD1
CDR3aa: CASSHYRDRGSEDTGELFF
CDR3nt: TGTGCCAGCTCACATTACCGGGACAGGGGTTCGGAAGACACCGGGGAGCTGTTTTTT

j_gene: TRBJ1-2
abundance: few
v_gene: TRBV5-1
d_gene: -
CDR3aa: CASSEDSFYGYTF
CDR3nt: TGCGCCAGCAGCGAGGACAGCTTCTATGGCTACACCTTC

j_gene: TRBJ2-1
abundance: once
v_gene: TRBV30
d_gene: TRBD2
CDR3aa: CASSGGTYNEQFF
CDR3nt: TGTGCCTCCAGCGGGGGGACCTACAATGAGCAGTTCTTC

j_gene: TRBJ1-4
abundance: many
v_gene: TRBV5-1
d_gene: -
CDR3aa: CASSLLSPPDEKLFF
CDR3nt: TGCGCCAGCAGCTTGTTATCCCCTCCGGATGAAAAACTGTTTTTT

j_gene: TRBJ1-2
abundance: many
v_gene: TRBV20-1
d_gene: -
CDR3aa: CSAGGSGYTF
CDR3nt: TGCAGTGCTGGGGGAAGTGGCTACACCTTC

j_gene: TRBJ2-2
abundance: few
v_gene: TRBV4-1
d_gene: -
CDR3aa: CASSQVSSWAGELFF
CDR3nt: TGCGCCAGCAGCCAAGTATCTTCTTGGGCCGGGGAGCTGTTTTTT

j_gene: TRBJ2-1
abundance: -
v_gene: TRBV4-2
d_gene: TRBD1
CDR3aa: CASSQIPMTGGNANEQFF
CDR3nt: TGTGCCAGCAGCCAGATCCCAATGACAGGGGGAAATGCCAATGAGCAGTTCTTC

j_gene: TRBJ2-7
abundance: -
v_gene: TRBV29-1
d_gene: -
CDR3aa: CSVEDEPYEQYF
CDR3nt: TGCAGCGTTGAAGATGAACCGTACGAGCAGTACTTC

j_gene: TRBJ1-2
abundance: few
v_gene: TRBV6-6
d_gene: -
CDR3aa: CASNQGDGYTF
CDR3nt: TGTGCCAGCAACCAAGGGGATGGCTACACCTTC

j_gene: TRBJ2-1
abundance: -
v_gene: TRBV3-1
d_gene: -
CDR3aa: CASSPLGTRYNEQFF
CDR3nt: TGTGCCAGCAGCCCCCTGGGGACCAGATACAATGAGCAGTTCTTC

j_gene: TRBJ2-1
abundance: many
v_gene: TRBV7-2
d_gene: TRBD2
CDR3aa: CASSLVGGTRSYNEQFF
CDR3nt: TGTGCCAGCAGCTTAGTCGGGGGGACTCGCTCCTACAATGAGCAGTTCTTC

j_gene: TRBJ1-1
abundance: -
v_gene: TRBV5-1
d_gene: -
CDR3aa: CASSIEWLGDTEAFF
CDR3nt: TGCGCCAGCAGCATAGAGTGGCTCGGGGACACTGAAGCTTTCTTT

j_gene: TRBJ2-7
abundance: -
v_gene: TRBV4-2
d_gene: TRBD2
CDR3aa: CASSPLAGVPGEQYF
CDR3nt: TGTGCCAGCAGCCCTCTAGCGGGAGTGCCGGGCGAGCAGTACTTC

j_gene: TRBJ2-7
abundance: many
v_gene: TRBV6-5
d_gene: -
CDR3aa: CASTRRFSSSYEQYF
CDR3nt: TGTGCCAGCACCAGGAGGTTCTCGAGCTCCTACGAGCAGTACTTC

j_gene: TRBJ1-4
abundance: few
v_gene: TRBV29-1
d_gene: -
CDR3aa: CSALIHPNEKLFF
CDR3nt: TGCAGCGCCCTGATACACCCCAATGAAAAACTGTTTTTT

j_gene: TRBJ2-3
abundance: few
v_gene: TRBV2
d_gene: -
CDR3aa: CASIATMGMGADTQYF
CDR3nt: TGTGCCAGCATCGCAACGATGGGAATGGGAGCAGATACGCAGTATTTT

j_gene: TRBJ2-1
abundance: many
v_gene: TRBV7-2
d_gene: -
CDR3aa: CASSYLAENNEQFF
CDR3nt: TGTGCCAGCAGCTACTTAGCGGAGAACAATGAGCAGTTCTTC

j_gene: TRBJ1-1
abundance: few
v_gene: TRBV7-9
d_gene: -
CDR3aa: CASSLEGGVATEAFF
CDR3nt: TGTGCCAGCAGCTTAGAGGGTGGGGTGGCCACTGAAGCTTTCTTT

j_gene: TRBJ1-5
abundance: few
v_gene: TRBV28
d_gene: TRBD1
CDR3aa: CASSLPTGGWSNQPQHF
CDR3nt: TGTGCCAGCAGTTTACCGACAGGGGGCTGGAGCAATCAGCCCCAGCATTTT

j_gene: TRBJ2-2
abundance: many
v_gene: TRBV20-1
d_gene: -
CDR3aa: CSASRSSGMTGELFF
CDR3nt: TGCAGTGCTAGTAGGTCGTCGGGAATGACCGGGGAGCTGTTTTTT

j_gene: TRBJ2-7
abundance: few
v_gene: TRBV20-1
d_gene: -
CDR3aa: CSAEYRVGEQYF
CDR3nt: TGCAGTGCTGAATACAGGGTCGGAGAGCAGTACTTC

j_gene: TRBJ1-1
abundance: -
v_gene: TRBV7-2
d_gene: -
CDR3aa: CASSPMGTNTEAFF
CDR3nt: TGTGCCAGCAGCCCAATGGGAACGAACACTGAAGCTTTCTTT

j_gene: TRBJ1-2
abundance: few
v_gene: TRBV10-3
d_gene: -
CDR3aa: CAISESFGDGYTF
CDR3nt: TGTGCCATCAGTGAGTCTTTTGGGGATGGCTACACCTTC

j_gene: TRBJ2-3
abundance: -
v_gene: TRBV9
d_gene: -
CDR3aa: CASSPQPSTDTQYF
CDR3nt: TGTGCCAGCAGCCCCCAGCCTAGCACAGATACGCAGTATTTT

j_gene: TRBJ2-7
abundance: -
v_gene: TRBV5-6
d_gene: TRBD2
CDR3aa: CASSPYLTGLAYEQYF
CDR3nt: TGTGCCAGCAGCCCGTACCTTACGGGACTAGCCTACGAGCAGTACTTC

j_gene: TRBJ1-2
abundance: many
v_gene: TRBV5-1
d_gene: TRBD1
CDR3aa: CASSLDGTGNGYTF
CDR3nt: TGCGCCAGCAGCTTGGATGGGACAGGGAATGGCTACACCTTC

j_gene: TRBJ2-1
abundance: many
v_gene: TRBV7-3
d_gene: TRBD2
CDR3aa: CASSLTGLASSYNEQFF
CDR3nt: TGTGCCAGCAGCTTAACCGGACTAGCGAGCTCCTACAATGAGCAGTTCTTC

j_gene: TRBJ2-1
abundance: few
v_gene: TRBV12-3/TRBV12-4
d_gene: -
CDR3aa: CASSFYLSGLVEQFF
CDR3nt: TGTGCCAGCAGTTTTTATCTCTCGGGATTGGTTGAGCAGTTCTTC

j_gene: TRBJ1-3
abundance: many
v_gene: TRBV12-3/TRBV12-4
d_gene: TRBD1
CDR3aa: CASSWTGANTIYF
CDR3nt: TGTGCCAGCAGCTGGACAGGGGCTAACACCATATATTTT